The next 15 T cell receptor beta chains were all read from a single sample in a study of T cell responses to AZD1222 COVID-19 vaccine. The method was immunoSEQ multiplex PCR; TCRdb's version includes in-frame clones alone and lacks a portion of them. The sample includes roughly 110,000 clones, roughly 80% of them seen just once. Specimen: peripheral blood, collected on day 0 of AZD1222 vaccination. All receptors derive from an adult in good health.

CDR3 sequence (DNA): TGTGCCAGCAGCACCCCGGGACAGGGGGACACTGAAGCTTTCTTT. This sequence encodes CASSTPGQGDTEAFF. This rearrangement joins TRBV5-6 to TRBJ1-1; TRBD1 matches at 11 bases. Losses at the gene ends were 4 bases for V and 3 bases for J; bases not matched to a gene: 5. This CDR3 contains 15 residues. Per germline, CDR1 SGHDT and CDR2 YYEEEE.

This chain joins TRBV18 and TRBJ1-1, with a possible D match to TRBD1 (5 bases). V dropped 5 bases and J dropped 0 bases, with 10 bases sitting between them. Germline V CDR1 and CDR2: KGHSH, LQKENI. The CDR3 consists of 14 residues. CDR3 coding DNA: TGTGCCAGCTCAAACCGGGACCTGAACACTGAAGCTTTCTTT. It encodes CASSNRDLNTEAFF.

The chain recombines TRBV27 with TRBJ2-3; 8 nucleotides agree with TRBD2. Trimming removed 6 bases from V and 4 bases from J; junction bases left unmatched: 9. The V gene's germline CDR1 is MNHEY and CDR2 SMNVEV (reference sequence). The CDR3 is 15 amino acids. The CDR3: CASSPSGSVADTQYF. CDR3 DNA: TGTGCCAGCAGCCCCAGCGGGAGTGTTGCAGATACGCAGTATTTT.

The rearrangement links TRBV12-1 to TRBJ1-4. TRBV12-1 is classified as a pseudogene. The length of the CDR3 is 10 residues. The CDR3 sequence is CARLYEKLFF. CDR3 DNA: TGTGCCAGGCTCTATGAAAAACTGTTTTTT.

The chain links TRBV6-5 to TRBJ1-5; possible D gene TRBD1, 5 bases. CDR1 and CDR2 from the germline V gene are MNHEY and SVGAGI. V was pared by 6 bases and J by 2 bases, with 14 bases between. The CDR3 has 15 residues. The CDR3 DNA sequence: TGTGCCAGCAGACCCTTCAGAGGGGGCAATCAGCCCCAGCATTTT. Translation gives CASRPFRGGNQPQHF.

This chain links TRBV6-2 or TRBV6-3 with TRBJ2-3; D is uncertain. The CDR3 length is 12 residues. With 2 bases removed from V and 3 bases from J, the gap between germline ends came to 3 bases. Germline assignment: CDR1 MNHEY and CDR2 SVGEGT. The CDR3 loop is CASSYPTDTQYF. For the CDR3, the DNA is TGTGCCAGCAGTTACCCTACAGATACGCAGTATTTT.

This chain connects TRBV28 to TRBJ1-3; the match to TRBD1 covers 8 bases. The CDR3 length is 16 residues. With V trimmed by 5 bases and J by 3 bases, 9 bases remained unmatched. The germline gives CDR1 MDHEN, CDR2 SYDVKM. The CDR3 is CASSPPRGQGGNTIYF. CDR3 bases: TGTGCCAGCAGTCCCCCCAGGGGGCAAGGTGGAAACACCATATATTTT.

This chain links TRBV6-1 with TRBJ1-5; D unclear. The CDR3 runs to 16 residues. Germline CDR1 and CDR2: MNHNS and SASEGT. V gave up 4 bases and J gave up 0 bases, with 13 bases separating them. This CDR3 is CASSVERPISNQPQHF. The CDR3 coding sequence is TGTGCCAGCAGTGTAGAGCGGCCTATTAGCAATCAGCCCCAGCATTTT.

The genes are TRBV18 and TRBJ1-4; 9 nucleotides line up with TRBD1. Trimming removed 3 bases from V and 4 bases from J; junction bases left unmatched: 9. This CDR3 is 17 amino acids long. From germline, CDR1 is KGHSH and CDR2 LQKENI. The CDR3, as DNA: TGTGCCAGCTCACCTTCACAGGGGGCGCTGGTTAATGAAAAACTGTTTTTT. The encoded protein is CASSPSQGALVNEKLFF. Together with reference TRBV18 and TRBJ1-4, the CDR3 gives the full variable domain: NAGVMQNPRHLVRRRGQEARLRCSPMKGHSHVYWYRQLPEEGLKFMVYLQKENIIDESGMPKERFSAEFPKEGPSILRIQQVVRGDSAAYFCASSPSQGALVNEKLFFGSGTQLSVL.

This chain joins TRBV30 and TRBJ1-1; perhaps TRBD1 as D (5 bases). The length of the CDR3 is 12 residues. The V end lost 2 bases, the J end lost 9 bases, and 13 bases lay between the germline ends. Germline CDR1 reads GTSNPN; CDR2 reads SVGIG (reference sequence). As DNA, the CDR3 is TGTGCCTGGAGTAACTCAGGGTCCCAAGCTTTCTTT. Translated: CAWSNSGSQAFF.

The chain carries TRBV14 and TRBJ2-1; 11 bases fit TRBD2. This CDR3 region has 19 residues. Germline trimming cut 1 base from V and 10 bases from J; bases unmatched to any gene: 18. CDR1 SGHDN and CDR2 FVKESK come from the germline V gene. Here the CDR3 DNA reads TGTGCCAGCAGCCAAGCATTGGGGGTAACTAGCGGGAGTATGGGAGAGCAGTTCTTC. Its protein is CASSQALGVTSGSMGEQFF.

The J gene is TRBJ2-1, the V gene TRBV7-2; 8 bases are shared with TRBD2. The CDR3 is 16 amino acids. Germline lookup yields CDR1 SGHTA and CDR2 FQGNSA. Germline trimming cut 5 bases from V and 3 bases from J; bases unmatched to any gene: 9. CDR3 nucleotides: TGTGCCAGCAGCCCGTCAAGCGGGAGAAGCTACAATGAGCAGTTCTTC. Its protein product is CASSPSSGRSYNEQFF.

The chain joins TRBV15 to TRBJ1-5; no clear D gene. CDR1 is LNHNV and CDR2 is YYDKDF in the germline V gene (reference sequence). Trimming took off 6 bases at V and 3 bases at J, with 9 bases between the two ends. The CDR3 runs 13 residues. The CDR3: CATSGQNNQPQHF. The CDR3 DNA is TGTGCCACCAGTGGGCAGAACAATCAGCCCCAGCATTTT.

The chain links TRBV7-2 to TRBJ1-4, with TRBD1 matching 7 bases. The ends lost 5 bases at V and 5 bases at J; junction bases unmatched: 5. The CDR3 extends over 14 amino acids. Germline CDR1 is SGHTA and CDR2 is FQGNSA. The CDR3 protein is CASSRDRLNEKLFF. DNA for the CDR3: TGTGCCAGCAGCCGGGACAGATTAAATGAAAAACTGTTTTTT.

V gene TRBV10-3 combines with J gene TRBJ1-6; TRBD1 matches 12 bases. After removal of 11 bases from V and 8 bases from J, the junction contained 7 bases not matched to a gene. The CDR3 has 14 amino acids. CDR1 is ENHRY, CDR2 SYGVKD, per germline. The CDR3 DNA sequence: TGTGCCGTGGGACAGGGGGCAGGGGATTCACCCCTCCACTTT. Protein product: CAVGQGAGDSPLHF.